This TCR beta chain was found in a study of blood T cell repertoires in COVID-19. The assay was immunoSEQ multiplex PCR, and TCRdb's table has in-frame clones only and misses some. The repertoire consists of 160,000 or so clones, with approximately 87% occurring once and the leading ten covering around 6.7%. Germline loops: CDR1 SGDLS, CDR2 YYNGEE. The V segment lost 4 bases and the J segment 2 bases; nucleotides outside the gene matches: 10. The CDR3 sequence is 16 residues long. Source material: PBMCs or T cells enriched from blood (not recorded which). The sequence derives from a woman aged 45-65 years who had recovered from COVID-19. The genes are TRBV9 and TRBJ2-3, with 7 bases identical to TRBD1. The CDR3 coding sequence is TGTGCCAGCAGCCTGAAAGGGACAGCGAACACAGATACGCAGTATTTT. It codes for CASSLKGTANTDTQYF.